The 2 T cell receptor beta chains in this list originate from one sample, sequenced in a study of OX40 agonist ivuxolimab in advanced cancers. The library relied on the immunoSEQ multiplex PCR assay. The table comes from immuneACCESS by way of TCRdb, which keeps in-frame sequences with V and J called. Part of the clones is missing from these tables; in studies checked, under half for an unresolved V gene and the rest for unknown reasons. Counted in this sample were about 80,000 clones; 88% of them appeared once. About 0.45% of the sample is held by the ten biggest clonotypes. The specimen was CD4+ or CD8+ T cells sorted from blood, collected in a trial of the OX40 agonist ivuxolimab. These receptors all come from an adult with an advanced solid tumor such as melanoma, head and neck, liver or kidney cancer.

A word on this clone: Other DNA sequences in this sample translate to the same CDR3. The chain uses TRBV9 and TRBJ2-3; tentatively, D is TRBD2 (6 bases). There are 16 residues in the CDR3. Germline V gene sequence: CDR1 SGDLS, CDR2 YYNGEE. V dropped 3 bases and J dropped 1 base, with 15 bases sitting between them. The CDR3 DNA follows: TGTGCCAGCAGCGCCCGACTAGTGGGGCGCACAGATACGCAGTATTTT. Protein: CASSARLVGRTDTQYF.

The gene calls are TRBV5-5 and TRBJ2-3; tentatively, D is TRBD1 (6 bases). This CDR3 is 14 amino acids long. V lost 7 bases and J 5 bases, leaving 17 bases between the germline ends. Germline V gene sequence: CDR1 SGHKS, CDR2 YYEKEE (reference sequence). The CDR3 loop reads CASGMGQGQDTQYF. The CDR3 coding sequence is TGTGCCAGCGGGATGGGGCAGGGGCAAGATACGCAGTATTTT.